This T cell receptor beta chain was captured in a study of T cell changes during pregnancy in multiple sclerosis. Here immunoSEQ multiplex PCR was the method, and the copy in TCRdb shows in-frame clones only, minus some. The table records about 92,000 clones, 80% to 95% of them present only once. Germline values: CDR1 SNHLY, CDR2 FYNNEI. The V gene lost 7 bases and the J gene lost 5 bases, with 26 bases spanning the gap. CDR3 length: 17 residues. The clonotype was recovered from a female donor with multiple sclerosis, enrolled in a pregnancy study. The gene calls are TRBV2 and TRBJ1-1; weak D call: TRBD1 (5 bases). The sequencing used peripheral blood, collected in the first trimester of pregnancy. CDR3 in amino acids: CASIRGGQGGSWTEAFF. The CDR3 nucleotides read TGTGCCAGCATCCGAGGAGGGCAGGGAGGGAGTTGGACTGAAGCTTTCTTT.